These T cell receptor beta chains were read from a single sample in a study of blood T cell repertoires in COVID-19. Method: immunoSEQ multiplex PCR; TCRdb's copy keeps in-frame clones and lacks some. The table lists 140,000 to 150,000 clones, 84% of them singletons, with roughly 10% in the top ten. Sequenced input: peripheral blood. The origin of the receptors is a man aged 55 to 70 with active or convalescent COVID-19. Each CDR3 is given with its conserved first and last residue. Fields, in order: D gene, J gene, V gene, clone size, CDR3 protein, CDR3 DNA. A D gene is named only where the DNA matches it firmly. For some rows the clone size is stated as once, few or many, or as a class when expanded; others skip it.

D: TRBD1
J: TRBJ2-7
V: TRBV30
size: .
CDR3: CAWSPQGAYEQYF
DNA: TGTGCCTGGAGTCCACAGGGGGCCTACGAGCAGTACTTC

D: .
J: TRBJ1-6
V: TRBV19
size: .
CDR3: CASSLLRAAGDSPLHF
DNA: .

D: TRBD1
J: TRBJ1-1
V: TRBV6-2/TRBV6-3
size: .
CDR3: CASSTTGGADTEAFF
DNA: TGTGCCAGCAGTACCACAGGGGGCGCAGACACTGAAGCTTTCTTT

D: .
J: TRBJ1-2
V: TRBV19
size: .
CDR3: CASSIQQGGFGYTF
DNA: TGTGCCAGTAGTATTCAGCAGGGAGGATTCGGCTACACCTTC

D: TRBD1
J: TRBJ1-2
V: TRBV29-1
size: .
CDR3: CSVETGGHYGYTF
DNA: TGCAGCGTAGAGACAGGGGGCCACTATGGCTACACCTTC

D: .
J: TRBJ2-2
V: TRBV11-2
size: .
CDR3: CASSLVGGLNTGELFF
DNA: TGTGCCAGCAGCTTAGTTGGTGGACTAAACACCGGGGAGCTGTTTTTT

D: .
J: TRBJ2-3
V: TRBV6-5
size: .
CDR3: CASIGQSTDTQYF
DNA: TGTGCCAGCATCGGACAGAGCACAGATACGCAGTATTTT

D: TRBD2
J: TRBJ2-1
V: TRBV19
size: .
CDR3: CASRGGLAASYNEQFF
DNA: TGTGCCAGTAGGGGAGGACTAGCGGCCTCCTACAATGAGCAGTTCTTC

D: TRBD1
J: TRBJ1-6
V: TRBV11-2
size: .
CDR3: CASSLGQGKSPLHF
DNA: TGTGCCAGCAGCTTAGGACAGGGCAAATCACCCCTCCACTTT

D: TRBD2
J: TRBJ2-3
V: TRBV7-9
size: once
CDR3: CASSLGGGTPLDTQYF
DNA: TGTGCCAGCAGCTTAGGGGGGGGAACCCCTTTAGATACGCAGTATTTT

D: .
J: TRBJ1-1
V: TRBV5-1
size: .
CDR3: CASSLVPGSNTEAFF
DNA: TGCGCCAGCAGCTTGGTCCCCGGGTCGAACACTGAAGCTTTCTTT

D: TRBD2
J: TRBJ2-1
V: TRBV7-2
size: .
CDR3: CASSPGGAGGTEQFF
DNA: TGTGCCAGCAGCCCAGGGGGAGCGGGAGGGACTGAGCAGTTCTTC

D: TRBD2
J: TRBJ2-5
V: TRBV11-3
size: .
CDR3: CASSLGGGLETQYF
DNA: TGTGCCAGCAGCTTAGGGGGAGGGCTGGAGACCCAGTACTTC

D: .
J: TRBJ1-1
V: TRBV10-3
size: .
CDR3: CAISVGGSEAFF
DNA: TGTGCCATCAGTGTGGGGGGGTCTGAAGCTTTCTTT

D: .
J: TRBJ1-6
V: TRBV2
size: .
CDR3: CASSESVVGRGPLHF
DNA: TGTGCCAGCAGTGAATCGGTAGTAGGGAGAGGACCCCTCCACTTT

D: .
J: TRBJ2-1
V: TRBV6-5
size: .
CDR3: CASSSPGRGNNEQFF
DNA: TGTGCCAGCAGTTCCCCGGGACGGGGGAACAATGAGCAGTTCTTC

D: .
J: TRBJ2-7
V: TRBV11-3
size: .
CDR3: CASSFQGLSYEQYF
DNA: TGTGCCAGCAGCTTTCAGGGGTTGAGCTACGAGCAGTACTTC

D: .
J: TRBJ1-2
V: TRBV27
size: .
CDR3: CASSPPTGYYGYTF
DNA: TGTGCCAGCAGTCCCCCGACAGGCTACTATGGCTACACCTTC

D: .
J: TRBJ2-5
V: TRBV12-3/TRBV12-4
size: .
CDR3: CASSSTGFETQYF
DNA: TGTGCCAGCAGTTCCACAGGGTTCGAGACCCAGTACTTC

D: .
J: TRBJ2-7
V: TRBV18
size: once
CDR3: CASSPIAESYEQYF
DNA: TGTGCCAGCTCACCAATCGCAGAATCCTACGAGCAGTACTTC

D: .
J: TRBJ2-4
V: TRBV16
size: .
CDR3: CASSQLDTGSNIQYF
DNA: TGTGCCAGCAGCCAATTGGACACCGGTTCAAACATTCAGTACTTC

D: TRBD2
J: TRBJ2-5
V: TRBV19
size: .
CDR3: CASSMGAGEGETQYF
DNA: TGTGCCAGTAGTATGGGAGCGGGAGAGGGGGAGACCCAGTACTTC

D: TRBD1
J: TRBJ1-5
V: TRBV7-2
size: .
CDR3: CASSPWDRDDQPQHF
DNA: TGTGCCAGCAGCCCGTGGGACAGGGACGATCAGCCCCAGCATTTT

D: .
J: TRBJ1-5
V: TRBV19
size: few
CDR3: CASSMLFVREAQPQHF
DNA: TGTGCCAGTAGTATGCTGTTTGTCAGGGAGGCTCAGCCCCAGCATTTT

D: TRBD1
J: TRBJ1-2
V: TRBV12-3/TRBV12-4
size: .
CDR3: CASSTGQWGYTF
DNA: TGTGCCAGCAGTACGGGACAGTGGGGCTACACCTTC

D: .
J: TRBJ1-5
V: TRBV7-2
size: .
CDR3: CASSPYSAEPQHF
DNA: TGTGCCAGCAGCCCATATTCGGCGGAGCCCCAGCATTTT

D: .
J: TRBJ1-2
V: TRBV6-5
size: .
CDR3: CASSYNSGALYGYTF
DNA: TGTGCCAGCAGTTACAATTCTGGGGCCCTCTATGGCTACACCTTC

D: .
J: TRBJ1-4
V: TRBV7-9
size: .
CDR3: CASSPGATNEKLFF
DNA: TGTGCCAGCAGCCCCGGGGCAACTAATGAAAAACTGTTTTTT

D: TRBD1
J: TRBJ1-5
V: TRBV19
size: .
CDR3: CASSRNPAGTASNQPQHF
DNA: TGTGCCAGTAGTCGGAACCCGGCGGGGACAGCGAGCAATCAGCCCCAGCATTTT

D: TRBD1
J: TRBJ1-1
V: TRBV10-3
size: .
CDR3: CATGQGPNTEAFF
DNA: TGTGCCACCGGACAGGGACCGAACACTGAAGCTTTCTTT

D: TRBD1
J: TRBJ2-5
V: TRBV19
size: once
CDR3: CASSQPHGQAETQYF
DNA: TGTGCCAGTAGCCAACCTCACGGACAGGCGGAGACCCAGTACTTC

D: TRBD1
J: TRBJ1-2
V: TRBV6-5
size: .
CDR3: CASSKRDRVQDYTF
DNA: TGTGCCAGCAGTAAGAGGGACAGGGTGCAGGACTACACCTTC

D: .
J: TRBJ1-3
V: TRBV5-1
size: .
CDR3: CASSLVYRDSGNTIYF
DNA: TGCGCCAGCAGCTTGGTGTACAGGGACTCTGGAAACACCATATATTTT

D: TRBD1
J: TRBJ2-2
V: TRBV5-5
size: .
CDR3: CASSLGQGAGELFF
DNA: TGTGCCAGCAGCTTGGGACAGGGGGCCGGGGAGCTGTTTTTT

D: .
J: TRBJ1-5
V: TRBV9
size: .
CDR3: CASSGGENSNQPQHF
DNA: TGTGCCAGCAGCGGAGGAGAAAATAGCAATCAGCCCCAGCATTTT

D: TRBD2
J: TRBJ2-1
V: TRBV6-5
size: .
CDR3: CASRRPTSGSDEQFF
DNA: TGTGCCAGCAGACGACCGACTAGCGGGAGCGATGAGCAGTTCTTC

D: TRBD1
J: TRBJ1-1
V: TRBV6-2/TRBV6-3
size: .
CDR3: CASSYGRGQGALRNTEAFF
DNA: TGTGCCAGCAGTTACGGCCGAGGACAGGGGGCCCTGAGGAACACTGAAGCTTTCTTT

D: TRBD2
J: TRBJ2-2
V: TRBV14
size: .
CDR3: CASSVRTSGTGELFF
DNA: TGTGCCAGCAGCGTTAGGACTAGCGGCACCGGGGAGCTGTTTTTT

D: .
J: TRBJ2-7
V: TRBV12-3/TRBV12-4
size: .
CDR3: CASSNRQFEQYF
DNA: TGTGCCAGCAGTAACCGACAGTTCGAGCAGTACTTC

D: TRBD2
J: TRBJ2-3
V: TRBV7-2
size: .
CDR3: CASSSPGLAGAVSTDTQYF
DNA: TGTGCCAGCAGCTCCCCTGGACTAGCGGGGGCGGTGAGCACAGATACGCAGTATTTT

D: .
J: TRBJ1-1
V: TRBV6-5
size: .
CDR3: CASSYGQPNTEAFF
DNA: TGTGCCAGCAGTTACGGGCAGCCTAACACTGAAGCTTTCTTT

D: .
J: TRBJ1-5
V: TRBV19
size: .
CDR3: CASTNYGVNNQPQHF
DNA: TGTGCCAGCACCAACTACGGGGTTAACAATCAGCCCCAGCATTTT

D: TRBD1
J: TRBJ1-1
V: TRBV5-1
size: .
CDR3: CASSLVPGGAFF
DNA: TGCGCCAGCAGCTTGGTTCCAGGGGGGGCTTTCTTT

D: TRBD1
J: TRBJ2-3
V: TRBV7-9
size: .
CDR3: CASSRDRDPDTQYF
DNA: TGTGCCAGCAGCCGGGACAGGGATCCAGATACGCAGTATTTT

D: .
J: TRBJ1-3
V: TRBV4-3
size: .
CDR3: CASSQDPSPGTGNTIYF
DNA: TGCGCCAGCAGCCAAGATCCAAGCCCAGGGACTGGAAACACCATATATTTT

D: .
J: TRBJ1-4
V: TRBV11-3
size: .
CDR3: CASSKRQTTNEKLFF
DNA: TGTGCCAGCAGCAAACGACAGACAACTAATGAAAAACTGTTTTTT

D: TRBD1
J: TRBJ2-1
V: TRBV9
size: .
CDR3: CASRQGDPYNEQFF
DNA: TGTGCCAGCAGACAGGGGGACCCCTACAATGAGCAGTTCTTC

D: .
J: TRBJ2-1
V: TRBV7-9
size: .
CDR3: CASSGDNRNYNEQFF
DNA: TGTGCCAGCAGCGGGGACAACCGAAACTACAATGAGCAGTTCTTC

D: .
J: TRBJ2-1
V: TRBV5-1
size: .
CDR3: CASSPPTDNNEQFF
DNA: TGCGCCAGCAGCCCGCCTACAGACAACAATGAGCAGTTCTTC

D: TRBD1
J: TRBJ1-4
V: TRBV27
size: .
CDR3: CASSYDRGATNEKLFF
DNA: TGTGCCAGCAGTTACGACAGGGGAGCAACTAATGAAAAACTGTTTTTT

D: .
J: TRBJ2-4
V: TRBV7-2
size: .
CDR3: CASSTDRTKAKNIQYF
DNA: TGTGCCAGCAGCACGGACAGGACTAAGGCCAAAAACATTCAGTACTTC

D: .
J: TRBJ2-3
V: TRBV14
size: .
CDR3: CASSQGRTNTQYF
DNA: TGTGCCAGCAGCCAAGGGCGGACAAATACGCAGTATTTT

D: .
J: TRBJ1-3
V: TRBV2
size: .
CDR3: CASTTTAGNTIYF
DNA: TGTGCCAGCACGACAACAGCTGGAAACACCATATATTTT

D: TRBD1
J: TRBJ2-2
V: TRBV28
size: .
CDR3: CANDTGETNTGELFF
DNA: TGTGCCAACGATACAGGGGAAACAAACACCGGGGAGCTGTTTTTT

D: .
J: TRBJ2-1
V: TRBV19
size: .
CDR3: CASLGWLGSYNEQFF
DNA: TGTGCCAGTCTCGGGTGGCTCGGCTCCTACAATGAGCAGTTCTTC

D: TRBD2
J: TRBJ2-1
V: TRBV28
size: .
CDR3: CASTLSGSWVNEQFF
DNA: TGTGCCAGCACCCTTAGCGGGAGTTGGGTCAATGAGCAGTTCTTC

D: .
J: TRBJ1-1
V: TRBV4-1
size: few
CDR3: CASSQLETVMNTEAFF
DNA: TGCGCCAGCAGCCAGCTGGAGACAGTAATGAACACTGAAGCTTTCTTT

D: .
J: TRBJ1-1
V: TRBV11-2
size: .
CDR3: CASSSLRGRSAPEAFF
DNA: TGTGCCAGCAGCTCCCTACGAGGGAGGAGCGCGCCTGAAGCTTTCTTT

D: .
J: TRBJ1-2
V: TRBV7-9
size: .
CDR3: CASSLGLGYTF
DNA: TGTGCCAGCAGCCTGGGACTTGGCTACACCTTC

D: TRBD2
J: TRBJ2-3
V: TRBV6-2/TRBV6-3
size: .
CDR3: CASSRTWTSGGTDTQYF
DNA: TGTGCCAGCAGCCGAACTTGGACTAGCGGTGGCACAGATACGCAGTATTTT